This T cell receptor beta chain was found in a study of HIV-infected patients and healthy controls. Points from the study as a whole: CDR3 sharing between individuals was lower in HIV-infected patients than in healthy controls.

No cell fractionation was done, so the repertoire covers all unsorted peripheral blood T cells. This CDR3 contains 14 residues. CDR1 and CDR2 from the germline V gene are SGHDT and YYEEEE. V was pared by 4 bases and J by 4 bases, with 12 bases between. Reverse transcription used approximately 500 ng RNA and constant-region primers for alpha and beta. Alpha and beta chain libraries were made separately by chain-specific third strand synthesis with multiplexing indices. The cDNA received a 5' RACE adapter containing a random hexamer plus an SP2 sequencing primer site. The library had 12-nucleotide molecular identifiers formed by two random hexamers joined together. TCRdb re-called the 5' RACE reads with MiXCR, one entry per CDR3 protein. The sample consists of some 20,000 distinct CDR3 sequences, approximately 9% of them appearing once. A word on this clonotype: The antigen is not known.

The specimen was blood. The rearrangement links TRBV5-6 to TRBJ2-1; D perhaps matches TRBD1 (5 bases). This sequence originates from an adult in good health. Here the CDR3 reads CASSVQVLYNEQFF. For the CDR3, the DNA is TGTGCCAGCAGCGTACAGGTCCTGTACAATGAGCAGTTCTTC.